The T cell receptor (beta chain) described here comes from a study of cytomegalovirus exposure and HLA in healthy donors. Findings and caveats of the study: Most CMV-associated TCR beta chains appeared HLA-restricted in a later analysis. A previous analysis found most TCR beta V segments productive roughly 87% or roughly 30% of the time. Later findings reportedly placed an Asian-associated ancestry cluster below the roughly 690-donor mean for N-insertions.

In regard to this clone: Its cognate antigen is unknown.

The CDR3 runs to 14 residues. Looked up from germline, CDR1 is SGHAT and CDR2 is FQNNGV. Germline trimming cut 5 bases from V and 6 bases from J; bases unmatched to any gene: 8. Primers for the PCR totalled 60 Vbeta and 13 Jbeta. As handled by the study authors: An analysis performed later counted 72 million or so unique TCR beta chains (roughly 11 million of them shared). Assay: immunoSEQ multiplex PCR; the TCRdb copy retains only in-frame clones and omits some. That table gives V, J and clone size, and the DNA gave D and trimming. The profile shows approximately 190,000 clones, about four fifths of them singletons.

Input material: PBMCs. V gene TRBV11-2 combines with J gene TRBJ2-3; 7 nucleotides align to TRBD1. This TCR was recovered from a man aged 35 to 55 in good health and CMV-seropositive. The CDR3 DNA sequence: TGTGCCAGCAGCCTCGCTACAGGGGTTGATACGCAGTATTTT. Amino acid sequence: CASSLATGVDTQYF.